Listed below are T cell receptor beta chains from one sample, sequenced in a study of blood T cell repertoires in COVID-19. Profiled with immunoSEQ multiplex PCR; TCRdb holds only in-frame clones, not every one. Of approximately 120,000 clones in the sample, roughly 72% were seen once. Specimen: peripheral blood. The receptors derive from a human donor in a cohort sampled during active COVID-19. The CDR3 runs from the conserved cysteine through the conserved F or W. The order of the fields is J gene, V gene, CDR3 protein.

TRBJ1-3 | TRBV5-4 | CASSLGGRTSGNTIYF
TRBJ1-2 | TRBV2 | CASSVTGSYGYTF
TRBJ1-3 | TRBV15 | CATSRWSASSGNTIYF
TRBJ2-7 | TRBV20-1 | CSARPAYEQYF
TRBJ1-2 | TRBV11-2 | CASSLVPGGVHYGYTF
TRBJ2-1 | TRBV19 | CASSITTSGGYEQFF
TRBJ2-7 | TRBV30 | CAWNTGVVHEQYF
TRBJ1-1 | TRBV6-5 | CASSYSTQGNTEAFF
TRBJ1-1 | TRBV18 | CASSHGQGNTEAFF
TRBJ1-5 | TRBV6-5 | CASSSGRGGSNQPQHF
TRBJ2-1 | TRBV5-4 | CASSLGAGPRYNEQFF
TRBJ1-2 | TRBV18 | CASSPTDRRYGYTF
TRBJ2-1 | TRBV7-8 | CASSLATASYNEQFF
TRBJ2-7 | TRBV7-8 | CASSSKRWSGGQAAYEQYF
TRBJ1-6 | TRBV3-1/TRBV3-2 | CASSQGDRVNSPLHF
TRBJ1-5 | TRBV3-1/TRBV3-2 | CASSQEVSTGVDQPQHF
TRBJ2-3 | TRBV7-9 | CASSLASTDTQYF
TRBJ2-2 | TRBV7-8 | CASSPSLQRGYTGELFF
TRBJ1-1 | TRBV6-5 | CASRLGLSEAFF
TRBJ2-1 | TRBV11-2 | CASSFGGGYNEQFF
TRBJ2-3 | TRBV11-2 | CASSGLGTDTQYF
TRBJ1-3 | TRBV7-8 | CATRRRFSGNTIYF
TRBJ2-7 | TRBV27 | CASSLVAPHSSYEQYF
TRBJ2-1 | TRBV7-9 | CASSLWLAGSYNEQFF
TRBJ2-5 | TRBV6-5 | CASSYSARPETQYF
TRBJ1-6 | TRBV7-8 | CASSFSSYNSPLHF
TRBJ1-5 | TRBV10-2 | CASRGQGEEQPQHF
TRBJ1-5 | TRBV6-6 | CASSFRGNQPQHF
TRBJ1-2 | TRBV5-6 | CASSSGQNNYGYTF
TRBJ2-5 | TRBV7-6 | CASSSGGHSQETQYF
TRBJ2-3 | TRBV7-8 | CASSPDRVSTDTQYF
TRBJ2-7 | TRBV27 | CASSPPTGGISYEQYF
TRBJ2-7 | TRBV6-1 | CASSENSAYEQYF
TRBJ1-2 | TRBV6-5 | CASSYSREGYYGYTF
TRBJ2-3 | TRBV3-1/TRBV3-2 | CASSQDRGLAVKDTQYF
TRBJ2-3 | TRBV10-2 | CASSTREGRTRGTQYF
TRBJ1-4 | TRBV6-6 | CASSLTGTGGEKLFF
TRBJ1-1 | TRBV6-6 | CASSYELNTEAFF
TRBJ1-1 | TRBV18 | CASSPTQTGGITEAFF
TRBJ1-4 | TRBV3-1/TRBV3-2 | CASSLRTAEKLFF
TRBJ2-7 | TRBV5-1 | CASSPPGQGGDEQYF
TRBJ1-4 | TRBV30 | CAWSVRGRTNEKLFF
TRBJ1-2 | TRBV5-5 | CASSLQINYGYTF
TRBJ1-1 | TRBV7-9 | CASSLRGGETEAFF
TRBJ2-1 | TRBV5-6 | CASSGSGFSSYNEQFF
TRBJ2-2 | TRBV4-2 | CASSNEAGELFF
TRBJ1-1 | TRBV5-6 | CASRPDRGLGTEAFF
TRBJ2-3 | TRBV3-1/TRBV3-2 | CASSGTGGPGTDTQYF
TRBJ2-6 | TRBV30 | CAWSVRSSGANVLTF
TRBJ1-3 | TRBV5-1 | CASSLATSGNTIYF
TRBJ1-6 | TRBV5-1 | CASKSGGTYNSPLHF
TRBJ1-1 | TRBV9 | CASSANTNTEAFF
TRBJ2-2 | TRBV6-6 | CASMQTGELFF
TRBJ1-2 | TRBV29-1 | CSVRTGENYGYTF
TRBJ1-2 | TRBV7-9 | CASSLLSQLTGKGYTF
TRBJ2-3 | TRBV7-8 | CASSPRTSGSTDTQYF
TRBJ1-2 | TRBV6-6 | CASRSHQRTGGRYTF
TRBJ2-7 | TRBV3-1/TRBV3-2 | CASSQEGQRGGQYF
TRBJ2-3 | TRBV5-1 | CASSLVGTGDTDTQYF
TRBJ1-2 | TRBV6-5 | CASIGESIYGYTF